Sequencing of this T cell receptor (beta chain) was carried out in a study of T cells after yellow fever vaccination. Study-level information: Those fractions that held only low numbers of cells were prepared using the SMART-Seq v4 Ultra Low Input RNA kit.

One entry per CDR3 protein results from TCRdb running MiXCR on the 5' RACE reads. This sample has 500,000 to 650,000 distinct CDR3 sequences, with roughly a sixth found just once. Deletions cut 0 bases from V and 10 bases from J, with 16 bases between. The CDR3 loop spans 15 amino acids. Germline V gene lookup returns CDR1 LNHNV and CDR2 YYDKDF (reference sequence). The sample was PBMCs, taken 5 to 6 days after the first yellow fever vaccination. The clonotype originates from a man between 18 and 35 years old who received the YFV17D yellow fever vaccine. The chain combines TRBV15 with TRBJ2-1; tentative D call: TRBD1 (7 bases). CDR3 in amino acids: CATSREEGALWEQFF. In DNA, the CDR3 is TGTGCCACCAGCAGAGAGGAGGGGGCCCTTTGGGAGCAGTTCTTC.